This T cell receptor beta chain emerged from a study of human T cells and chemical hapten exposure. Turning to the study itself: A 2 cm by 2 cm inner upper arm patch received 2% DPC for sensitization. Patches with 0.01% DPC went on the upper back, and the tests were read at 6 days.

This clonotype was detected a few times. Stated time point: pre-sensitization, week 0. Treatment indicated: therapeutic diphenylcyclopropenone sensitization with weekly scalp DPC. Unfractionated whole blood was the source of the extracted total RNA. Blood sampling preceded each patch test application. Original handling: Counting gave a median of around 89,000 TCRs per sample, with values ranging from roughly 20,000 to 700,000. TCRdb re-called the RACE reads through MiXCR, storing one row per CDR3 protein. The V and J calls shown here were made by TCRdb, not taken from the authors' results. Altogether tens of thousands of distinct CDR3 sequences are present, 9% to 12% being singletons, with the ten largest covering less than 35%. V was pared by 7 bases and J by 5 bases, with 12 bases between. The CDR3 length is 12 residues. Germline V gene data show CDR1 as MDHEN and CDR2 as SYDVKM.

The sequence came from a man between 50 and 59 years old with alopecia areata. Some clones in this sample may be carry-over from other donors' samples. The V gene is TRBV28, the J gene TRBJ2-7, with D uncertain. The sequencing here drew on whole blood, taken in connection with sensitization to the hapten diphenylcyclopropenone (DPC). CDR3 in amino acids: CASKFGKNEQYF. In DNA form, the CDR3 reads TGTGCCAGCAAGTTTGGGAAGAACGAGCAGTACTTC.